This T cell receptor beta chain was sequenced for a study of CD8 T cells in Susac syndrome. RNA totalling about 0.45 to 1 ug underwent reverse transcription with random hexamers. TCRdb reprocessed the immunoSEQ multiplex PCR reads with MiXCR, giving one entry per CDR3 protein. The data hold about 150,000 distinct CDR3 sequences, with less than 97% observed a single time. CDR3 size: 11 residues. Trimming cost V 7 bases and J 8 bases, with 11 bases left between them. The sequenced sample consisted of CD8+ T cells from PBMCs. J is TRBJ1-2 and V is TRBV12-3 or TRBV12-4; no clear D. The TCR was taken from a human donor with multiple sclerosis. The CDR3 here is CASTLSRGYTF. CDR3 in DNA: TGTGCCAGCACTCTCTCTCGAGGCTACACCTTC.